This TCR beta chain was identified during a study of neurological immune-mediated disorders. Broader study findings: No CDR3 amino acid sequences were shared by expanded clones across subjects, suggesting private repertoires in all groups.

Trimming took 3 bases from V and 9 from J, leaving 15 bases between them. CDR1 SGHVS and CDR2 FNYEAQ come from the germline V gene. The CDR3 has 14 residues. Unsorted libraries used 2 million PBMCs kept at -80 degrees C. Synthesis of cDNA was performed by 5'RACE using 10-nucleotide random UMIs. Over 170 million TCR-beta sequences from 15-18 subjects came out of each sequencing run. TCRdb called the 5' RACE reads again in MiXCR, with one record for every CDR3 protein. The sample contains tens of thousands of distinct CDR3 sequences, 4% to 5.5% of which appear only once. This clonotype was seen at least ten times. What it binds is not known.

The TCR was taken from a man aged 18 to 35 in good health. This sequence joins TRBV7-6 and TRBJ2-1; tentative D call: TRBD1 (5 bases). The sequencing sample was made of PBMCs. The CDR3 sequence: CASSFGRASGEQFF. CDR3 bases: TGTGCCAGCAGCTTCGGCAGGGCGTCCGGTGAGCAGTTCTTC.